Below are 19 T cell receptor beta chains sequenced from a single sample in a study of blood T cell repertoires in COVID-19. Clones were read by immunoSEQ multiplex PCR, and TCRdb kept only the in-frame ones, dropping some. The sample shows around 96,000 clones, 90% to 95% of them seen only once. Sequenced: peripheral blood. Receptor source: a human donor with active COVID-19. The donor label of this sample is uncertain.

V is TRBV7-2 and J is TRBJ2-7, with D maybe TRBD2 (6 bases). The germline V gene has CDR1 SGHTA and CDR2 FQGNSA. With 1 base removed from V and 4 bases from J, the gap between germline ends came to 8 bases. This CDR3 comprises 13 residues. The CDR3 nucleotides read TGTGCCAGCAGCTTAGAGGCGGGGTACGAGCAGTACTTC. Amino acid sequence: CASSLEAGYEQYF.

This clone is a singleton in its sample. The rearrangement links TRBV2 to TRBJ2-1; 8 bases line up with TRBD2. With 3 bases clipped from V and 3 bases from J, the junction kept 4 bases outside the gene matches. Per the germline V gene, CDR1 is SNHLY and CDR2 is FYNNEI. The CDR3 is made up of 15 amino acids. The CDR3 DNA reads as TGTGCCAGCAGTGACTTGCGGGGGGACTACAATGAGCAGTTCTTC. Translated, it gives CASSDLRGDYNEQFF.

The J gene is TRBJ2-1, the V gene TRBV15, with 9 positions matching TRBD2. The CDR3 covers 16 residues. Germline trimming cut 0 bases from V and 6 bases from J; bases unmatched to any gene: 6. CDR1 and CDR2 from the germline V gene are LNHNV and YYDKDF (reference sequence). The CDR3 DNA sequence: TGTGCCACCAGCAGAGATGGGCTAGCGGGGCGCAATGAGCAGTTCTTC. It translates to CATSRDGLAGRNEQFF.

The J gene is TRBJ1-3, the V gene TRBV19; D possibly corresponds to TRBD1 (5 bases). The CDR3 sequence is 15 residues long. The ends were cut back, 5 bases at V and 1 base at J, with 12 bases in the middle. Germline CDR1 LNHDA, CDR2 SQIVND (reference sequence). The CDR3 is CASSPGKISGNTIYF. The CDR3 DNA is TGTGCCAGTAGTCCAGGGAAAATTTCTGGAAACACCATATATTTT.

This sequence joins TRBV28 and TRBJ1-1, with D hard to call. Germline CDR1 reads MDHEN; CDR2 reads SYDVKM. V shed 1 base and J shed 1 base, with 7 bases lying between them. The CDR3 is made up of 14 amino acids. This CDR3 reads CASSLSPGNTEAFF. The CDR3 DNA reads TGTGCCAGCAGTTTATCCCCGGGGAACACTGAAGCTTTCTTT.

The chain employs TRBV24-1 and TRBJ2-7, with 9 bases lining up with TRBD2. V gave up 5 bases and J gave up 5 bases; unmatched junction bases: 9. Germline V gives CDR1 KGHDR, CDR2 SFDVKD. This CDR3 has 15 residues. The CDR3 sequence is CATSVMRVAGDEQYF. In nucleotides, the CDR3 is TGTGCCACCAGTGTCATGCGGGTAGCGGGGGACGAGCAGTACTTC.

Here the CDR3 DNA reads TGTGCCAGTCAAACAGGGTCCAGGGAGCTGTTTTTT. Protein sequence: CASQTGSRELFF. The chain links TRBV5-5 to TRBJ2-2; D possibly corresponds to TRBD1 (6 bases). CDR3 length: 12 amino acids. V lost 8 bases to trimming and J lost 9 bases, with 14 bases between them. CDR1 is SGHKS and CDR2 is YYEKEE in the germline V gene (reference sequence).

The chain couples TRBV5-1 to TRBJ2-1; no clear D gene. From germline, CDR1 is SGHRS and CDR2 YFSETQ. The CDR3 length is 13 residues. The V gene lost 1 base and the J gene lost 7 bases, with 9 bases spanning the gap. The CDR3 protein is CASSLSLKNEQFF. The CDR3 nucleotides read TGCGCCAGCAGCTTGAGCCTTAAGAATGAGCAGTTCTTC.

This clone was recorded once. The chain has TRBV5-5 and TRBJ1-2; TRBD1 aligns across 7 bases. The junction had 5 bases not matched to a gene; V was cut back by 0 bases and J by 3 bases. Germline V gives CDR1 SGHKS, CDR2 YYEKEE (reference sequence). The CDR3 loop spans 15 amino acids. The CDR3, as DNA: TGTGCCAGCAGCTTGGAGGGTAGGGGGCACTATGGCTACACCTTC. Protein: CASSLEGRGHYGYTF.

The rearrangement joins TRBV28 to TRBJ1-2, with 8 bases identical to TRBD1. The length of the CDR3 is 12 residues. CDR1 is MDHEN, CDR2 SYDVKM, per germline. V lost 8 bases to trimming and J lost 8 bases; unmatched junction nucleotides: 7. The CDR3 protein is CASAPGGGGYTF. The CDR3 nucleotides read TGTGCCAGCGCACCAGGGGGCGGGGGCTACACCTTC.

The chain carries TRBV9 and TRBJ2-3; 9 nucleotides align to TRBD2. This CDR3 region has 19 residues. The V segment lost 0 bases and the J segment 2 bases; nucleotides outside the gene matches: 13. CDR1 and CDR2 (germline): SGDLS, YYNGEE. In DNA form, the CDR3 reads TGTGCCAGCAGCGTAGGAGGTAGCGGGGGTTTACTCAACACAGATACGCAGTATTTT. Translating gives CASSVGGSGGLLNTDTQYF.

The sample holds a few counts of this clone. In DNA, the CDR3 is TGCGCCAGCAGCTTGGCGGGTCAGAGCAATCAGCCCCAGCATTTT. Its protein product is CASSLAGQSNQPQHF. This chain uses TRBV5-1 with TRBJ1-5; no definite D call. CDR1 SGHRS and CDR2 YFSETQ come from the germline V gene. The V and J ends lost 0 bases and 1 base respectively, with 8 bases between them. The CDR3 consists of 15 residues.

V gene TRBV19 combines with J gene TRBJ2-2; 7 bases line up with TRBD2. The CDR3 covers 18 residues. The germline gives CDR1 LNHDA, CDR2 SQIVND (reference sequence). The V gene end was trimmed by 4 bases and the J gene end by 0 bases; junction bases not matched to a gene: 11. CDR3 protein: CASSREVGGASNTGELFF. The CDR3 DNA follows: TGTGCCAGTAGTAGGGAGGTGGGAGGGGCTTCGAACACCGGGGAGCTGTTTTTT.

The V call is TRBV6-5, the J call TRBJ1-2; D remains ambiguous. V shed 7 bases and J shed 8 bases, with 17 bases lying between them. Germline CDR1 MNHEY, CDR2 SVGAGI. This CDR3 has 13 residues. CDR3 sequence: CASTTVPGDGYTF. The CDR3 DNA reads as TGTGCCAGCACCACCGTCCCGGGTGACGGCTACACCTTC.

This sequence joins TRBV3-1 (or the pseudogene TRBV3-2) and TRBJ1-2; 7 nucleotides agree with TRBD1. This CDR3 contains 15 residues. From germline, CDR1 is LGHDT and CDR2 YNNKEL (reference sequence). V was pared by 3 bases and J by 8 bases, with 12 bases of the junction left unmatched. CDR3 loop: CASSHLKNPGGGYTF. The CDR3 region has the DNA TGTGCCAGCAGCCACCTTAAGAACCCAGGGGGAGGCTACACCTTC.

V gene TRBV12-3 or TRBV12-4 combines with J gene TRBJ1-3; D gene ambiguous. The CDR3 is 13 residues long. V lost 7 bases to trimming and J lost 3 bases, with 10 bases between them. The CDR3 coding sequence is TGTGCCAGCAAGCCCTCGAGTGGAAACACCATATATTTT. It translates to CASKPSSGNTIYF.

This sequence joins TRBV29-1 and TRBJ2-1; D is ambiguous. Germline assignment: CDR1 SQVTM and CDR2 ANQGSEA. Trimming took off 8 bases at V and 4 bases at J, with 12 bases between the two ends. The CDR3 length is 12 residues. CDR3 residues: CSFRVIYNEQFF. DNA of the CDR3: TGCAGCTTCCGAGTGATTTACAATGAGCAGTTCTTC.

The chain links TRBV2 to TRBJ2-3, with 10 nucleotides matching TRBD2. The CDR3 runs 14 residues. J lost 8 bases, V lost 6 bases, and 8 bases had no gene match. Germline V lookup: CDR1 SNHLY, CDR2 FYNNEI. The CDR3 DNA sequence: TGTGCCAGCAGAACAGCGGGGGGGTTGGTTACGCAGTATTTT. Translation gives CASRTAGGLVTQYF.

This clone was detected only once. J is TRBJ2-1 and V is TRBV6-5, with 7 bases aligning to TRBD2. J lost 9 bases, V lost 6 bases, and 5 bases had no gene match. Germline V gives CDR1 MNHEY, CDR2 SVGAGI. This CDR3 contains 12 residues. The CDR3: CASSLGGFEQFF. The CDR3 DNA follows: TGTGCCAGCAGCCTCGGGGGGTTTGAGCAGTTCTTC.